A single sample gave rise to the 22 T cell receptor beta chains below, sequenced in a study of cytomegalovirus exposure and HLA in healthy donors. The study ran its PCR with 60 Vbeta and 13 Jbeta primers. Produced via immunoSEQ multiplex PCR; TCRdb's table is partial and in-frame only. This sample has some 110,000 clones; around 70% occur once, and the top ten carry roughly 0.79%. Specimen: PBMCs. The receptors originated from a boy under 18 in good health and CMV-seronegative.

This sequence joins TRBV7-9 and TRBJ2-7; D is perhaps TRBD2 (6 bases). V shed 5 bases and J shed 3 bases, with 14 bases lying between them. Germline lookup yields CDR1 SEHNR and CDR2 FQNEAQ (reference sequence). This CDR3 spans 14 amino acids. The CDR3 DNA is TGTGCCAGCAGCGCGGGACGTTCTAACTACGAGCAGTACTTC. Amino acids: CASSAGRSNYEQYF.

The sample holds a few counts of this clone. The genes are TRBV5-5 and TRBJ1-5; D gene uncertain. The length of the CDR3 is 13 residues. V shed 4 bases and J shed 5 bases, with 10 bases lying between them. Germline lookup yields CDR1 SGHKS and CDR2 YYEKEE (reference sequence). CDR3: CASSLLVDQPQHF. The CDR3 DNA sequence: TGTGCCAGCAGCCTTCTTGTTGATCAGCCCCAGCATTTT.

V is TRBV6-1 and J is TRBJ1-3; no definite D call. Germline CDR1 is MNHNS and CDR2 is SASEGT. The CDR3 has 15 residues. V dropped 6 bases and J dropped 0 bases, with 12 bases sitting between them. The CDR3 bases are TGTGCCAGCAGGGCCACAGTAAGCTCTGGAAACACCATATATTTT. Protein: CASRATVSSGNTIYF.

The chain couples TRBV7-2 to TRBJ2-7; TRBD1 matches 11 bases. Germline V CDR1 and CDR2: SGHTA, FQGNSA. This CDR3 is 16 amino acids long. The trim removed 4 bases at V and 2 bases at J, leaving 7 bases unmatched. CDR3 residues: CASSSPGQGGPYEQYF. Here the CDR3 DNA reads TGTGCCAGCAGCTCTCCGGGACAGGGGGGGCCCTACGAGCAGTACTTC.

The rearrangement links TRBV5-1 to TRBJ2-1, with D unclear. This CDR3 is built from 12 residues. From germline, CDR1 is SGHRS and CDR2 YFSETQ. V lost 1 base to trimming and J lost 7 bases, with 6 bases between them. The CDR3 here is CASSLSRNEQFF. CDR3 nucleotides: TGCGCCAGCAGCTTGTCGCGGAATGAGCAGTTCTTC.

The CDR3 nucleotides read TGTGCCAGCAGCTTCCGACAGGCGGGGGAAAACATTCAGTACTTC. This translates into CASSFRQAGENIQYF. This sequence joins TRBV13 and TRBJ2-4, with D perhaps matching TRBD2 (7 bases). The V gene lost 3 bases and the J gene lost 5 bases, with 14 bases spanning the gap. Looked up from germline, CDR1 is PRHDT and CDR2 is FYEKMQ (reference sequence). The CDR3 is 15 residues long. The entire variable domain, with the rest obtained from reference TRBV13 and TRBJ2-4, is as follows: AAGVIQSPRHLIKEKRETATLKCYPIPRHDTVYWYQQGPGQDPQFLISFYEKMQSDKGSIPDRFSAQQFSDYHSELNMSSLELGDSALYFCASSFRQAGENIQYFGAGTRLSVL.

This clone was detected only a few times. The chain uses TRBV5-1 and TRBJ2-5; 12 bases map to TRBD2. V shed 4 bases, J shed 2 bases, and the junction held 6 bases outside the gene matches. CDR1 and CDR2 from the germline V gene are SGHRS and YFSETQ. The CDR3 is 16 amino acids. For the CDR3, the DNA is TGCGCCAGCAGCCAAACTGGACTAGCGGGGCAAGAGACCCAGTACTTC. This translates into CASSQTGLAGQETQYF.

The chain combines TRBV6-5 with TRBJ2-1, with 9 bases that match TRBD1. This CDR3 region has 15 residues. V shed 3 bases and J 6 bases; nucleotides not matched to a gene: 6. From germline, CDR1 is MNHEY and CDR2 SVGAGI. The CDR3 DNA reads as TGTGCCAGCAGTTATGGACAGGGGAATTTCAATGAGCAGTTCTTC. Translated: CASSYGQGNFNEQFF.

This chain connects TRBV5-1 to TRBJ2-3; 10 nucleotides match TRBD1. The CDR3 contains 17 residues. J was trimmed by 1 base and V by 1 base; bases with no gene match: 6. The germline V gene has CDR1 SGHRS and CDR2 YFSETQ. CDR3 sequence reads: CASSLNPGTGGTDTQYF. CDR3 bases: TGCGCCAGCAGCTTGAACCCCGGGACAGGGGGCACAGATACGCAGTATTTT. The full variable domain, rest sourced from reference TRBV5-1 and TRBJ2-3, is KAGVTQTPRYLIKTRGQQVTLSCSPISGHRSVSWYQQTPGQGLQFLFEYFSETQRNKGNFPGRFSGRQFSNSRSEMNVSTLELGDSALYLCASSLNPGTGGTDTQYFGPGTRLTVL.

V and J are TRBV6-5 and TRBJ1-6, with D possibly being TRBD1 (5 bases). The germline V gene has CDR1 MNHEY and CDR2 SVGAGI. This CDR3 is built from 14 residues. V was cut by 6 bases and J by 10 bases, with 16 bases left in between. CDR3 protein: CASRKAGGTSPLHF. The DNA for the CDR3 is TGTGCCAGCAGAAAGGCCGGAGGGACCTCACCCCTCCACTTT.

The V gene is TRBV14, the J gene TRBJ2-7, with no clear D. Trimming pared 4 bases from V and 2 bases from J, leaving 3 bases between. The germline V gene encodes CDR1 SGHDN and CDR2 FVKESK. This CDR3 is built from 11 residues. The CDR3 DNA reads TGTGCCAGCAGCCTTACCTACGAGCAGTACTTC. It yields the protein CASSLTYEQYF.

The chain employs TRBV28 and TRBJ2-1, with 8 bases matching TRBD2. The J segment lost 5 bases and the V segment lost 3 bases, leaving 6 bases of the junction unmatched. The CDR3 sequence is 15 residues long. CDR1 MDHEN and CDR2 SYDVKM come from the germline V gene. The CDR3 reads CASSLGTRGHNEQFF. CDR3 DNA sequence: TGTGCCAGCAGTTTGGGGACTAGGGGTCACAATGAGCAGTTCTTC.

This CDR3 is CASSPQVGQGEHEQYF. The CDR3 coding sequence is TGTGCCAGCAGCCCACAGGTGGGGCAGGGGGAACACGAGCAGTACTTC. This chain connects TRBV9 to TRBJ2-7, with 7 nucleotides matching TRBD1. With 4 bases clipped from V and 5 bases from J, the junction kept 15 bases outside the gene matches. Per the germline V gene, CDR1 is SGDLS and CDR2 is YYNGEE. The CDR3 has 16 residues.

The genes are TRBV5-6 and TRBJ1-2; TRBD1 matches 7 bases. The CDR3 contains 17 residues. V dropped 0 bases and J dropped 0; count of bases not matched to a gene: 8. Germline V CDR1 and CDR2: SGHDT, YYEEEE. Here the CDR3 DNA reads TGTGCCAGCAGCTTGGATTGGCGGACAGGCCCTAACTATGGCTACACCTTC. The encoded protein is CASSLDWRTGPNYGYTF.

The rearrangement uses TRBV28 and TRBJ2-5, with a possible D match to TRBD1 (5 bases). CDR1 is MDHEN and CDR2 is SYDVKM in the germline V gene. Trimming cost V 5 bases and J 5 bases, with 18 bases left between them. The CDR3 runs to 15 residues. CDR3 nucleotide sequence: TGTGCCAGCAGTCCACCCCTGGGGCTAGGGGAGACCCAGTACTTC. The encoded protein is CASSPPLGLGETQYF.

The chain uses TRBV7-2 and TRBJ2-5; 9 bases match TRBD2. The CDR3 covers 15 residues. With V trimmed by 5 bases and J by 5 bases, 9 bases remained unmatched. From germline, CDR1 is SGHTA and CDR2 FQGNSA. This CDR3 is CASSPGTSLRETQYF. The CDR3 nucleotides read TGTGCCAGCAGCCCTGGGACTAGCCTGAGGGAGACCCAGTACTTC.

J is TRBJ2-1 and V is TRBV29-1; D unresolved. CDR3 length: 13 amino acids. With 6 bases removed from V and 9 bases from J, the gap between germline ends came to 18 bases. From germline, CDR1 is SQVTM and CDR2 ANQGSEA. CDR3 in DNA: TGCAGCGTACTTTGGGTGGGCCTCGGTGAGCAGTTCTTC. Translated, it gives CSVLWVGLGEQFF.

CDR3 sequence reads: CASTRGTSGNNEQFF. The CDR3 DNA reads as TGCGCCAGCACCCGCGGGACTAGCGGGAACAATGAGCAGTTCTTC. The chain is built from TRBV5-1 and TRBJ2-1; 13 bases match TRBD2. The CDR3 is made up of 15 amino acids. The V gene end was trimmed by 6 bases and the J gene end by 5 bases; junction bases not matched to a gene: 5. Germline CDR1 reads SGHRS; CDR2 reads YFSETQ.

The CDR3 DNA sequence: TGTGCTAGTGGTTTCGGAGTAACGAACACCGGGGAGCTGTTTTTT. Its translation: CASGFGVTNTGELFF. The chain uses TRBV12-5 and TRBJ2-2; D is ambiguous. Germline V gene sequence: CDR1 LGHNT, CDR2 FRNRAP. CDR3 length: 15 residues. V was clipped by 3 bases and J by 0 bases, with 8 bases between them.

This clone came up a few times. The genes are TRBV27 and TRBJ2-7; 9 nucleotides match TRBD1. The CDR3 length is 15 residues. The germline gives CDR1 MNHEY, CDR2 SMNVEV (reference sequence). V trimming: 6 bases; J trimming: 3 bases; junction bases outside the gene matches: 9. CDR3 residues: CASRGSTGGYYEQYF. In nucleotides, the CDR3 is TGTGCCAGCAGAGGTAGTACAGGGGGCTACTACGAGCAGTACTTC.

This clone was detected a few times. Here the CDR3 DNA reads TGTGCCAGCAGTAAGGACAGGGGGAACAATCAGCCCCAGCATTTT. This gives the protein CASSKDRGNNQPQHF. The rearrangement joins TRBV6-6 to TRBJ1-5, with 10 bases lining up with TRBD1. The length of the CDR3 is 15 residues. V gave up 5 bases and J gave up 3 bases; unmatched junction bases: 4. The V gene's germline CDR1 is MNHNY and CDR2 SVGAGI (reference sequence).

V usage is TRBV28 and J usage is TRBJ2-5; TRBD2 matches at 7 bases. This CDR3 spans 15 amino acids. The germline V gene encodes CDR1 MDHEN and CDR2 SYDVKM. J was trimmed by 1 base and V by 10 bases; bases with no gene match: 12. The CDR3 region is CATREGRGFQETQYF. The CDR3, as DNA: TGTGCCACCCGAGAGGGGCGGGGGTTCCAAGAGACCCAGTACTTC.